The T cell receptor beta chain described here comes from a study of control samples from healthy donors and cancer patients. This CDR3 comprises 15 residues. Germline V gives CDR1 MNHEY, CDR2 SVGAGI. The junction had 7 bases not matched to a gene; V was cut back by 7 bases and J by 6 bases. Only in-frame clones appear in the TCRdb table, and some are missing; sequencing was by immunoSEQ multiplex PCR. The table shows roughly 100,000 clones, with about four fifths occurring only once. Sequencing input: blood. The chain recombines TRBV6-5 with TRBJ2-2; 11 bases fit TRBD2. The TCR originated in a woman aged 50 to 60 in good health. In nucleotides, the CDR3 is TGTGCCAGCAAAGGGACTAGCGGTTTTTCCGGGGAGCTGTTTTTT. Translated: CASKGTSGFSGELFF.